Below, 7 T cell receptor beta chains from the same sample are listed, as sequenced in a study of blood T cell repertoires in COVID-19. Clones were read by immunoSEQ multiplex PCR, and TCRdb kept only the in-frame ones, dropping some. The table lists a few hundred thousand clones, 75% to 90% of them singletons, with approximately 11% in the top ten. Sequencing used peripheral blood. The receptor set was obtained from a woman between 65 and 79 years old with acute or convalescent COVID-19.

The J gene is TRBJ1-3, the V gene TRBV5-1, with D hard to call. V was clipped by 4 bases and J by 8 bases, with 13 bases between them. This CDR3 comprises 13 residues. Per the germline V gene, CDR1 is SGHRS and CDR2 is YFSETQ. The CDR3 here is CASSAGFGDTIYF. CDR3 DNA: TGCGCCAGCAGCGCGGGATTTGGTGACACCATATATTTT.

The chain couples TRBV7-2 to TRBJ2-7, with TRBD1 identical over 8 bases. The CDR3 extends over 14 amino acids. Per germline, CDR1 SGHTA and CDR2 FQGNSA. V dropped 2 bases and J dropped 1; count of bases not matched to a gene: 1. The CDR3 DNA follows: TGTGCCAGCAGCTTACAGGGGGCTTCCTACGAGCAGTACTTC. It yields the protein CASSLQGASYEQYF.

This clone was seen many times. The CDR3 bases are TGTGCCAGCAAAATGGGGGCAGGGGGTACTGAAGCTTTCTTT. Protein product: CASKMGAGGTEAFF. The chain employs TRBV6-5 and TRBJ1-1; 7 nucleotides line up with TRBD1. The CDR3 loop spans 14 amino acids. Germline lookup yields CDR1 MNHEY and CDR2 SVGAGI. The trim removed 7 bases at V and 5 bases at J, leaving 10 bases unmatched.

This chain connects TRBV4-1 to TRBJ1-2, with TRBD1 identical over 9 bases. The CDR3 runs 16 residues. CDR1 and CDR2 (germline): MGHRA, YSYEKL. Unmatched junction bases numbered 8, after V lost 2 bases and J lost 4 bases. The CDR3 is CASSQRGQGTVYGYTF. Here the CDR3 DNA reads TGCGCCAGCAGCCAAAGGGGACAGGGCACGGTCTATGGCTACACCTTC.

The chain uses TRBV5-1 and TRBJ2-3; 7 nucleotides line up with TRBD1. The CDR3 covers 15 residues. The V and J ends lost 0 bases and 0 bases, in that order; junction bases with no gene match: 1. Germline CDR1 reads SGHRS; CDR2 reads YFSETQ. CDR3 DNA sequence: TGCGCCAGCAGCTTGGAGGGGGCAAGCACAGATACGCAGTATTTT. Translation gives CASSLEGASTDTQYF. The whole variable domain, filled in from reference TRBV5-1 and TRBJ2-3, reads KAGVTQTPRYLIKTRGQQVTLSCSPISGHRSVSWYQQTPGQGLQFLFEYFSETQRNKGNFPGRFSGRQFSNSRSEMNVSTLELGDSALYLCASSLEGASTDTQYFGPGTRLTVL.

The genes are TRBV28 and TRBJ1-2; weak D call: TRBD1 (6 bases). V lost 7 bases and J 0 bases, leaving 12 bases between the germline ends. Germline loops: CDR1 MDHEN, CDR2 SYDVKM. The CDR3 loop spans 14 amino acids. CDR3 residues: CASTTGQPNYGYTF. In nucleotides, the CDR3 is TGTGCCAGCACCACGGGACAACCTAACTATGGCTACACCTTC.

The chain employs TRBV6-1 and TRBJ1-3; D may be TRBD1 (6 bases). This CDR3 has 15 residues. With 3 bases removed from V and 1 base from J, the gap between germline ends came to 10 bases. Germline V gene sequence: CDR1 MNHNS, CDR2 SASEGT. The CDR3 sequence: CASSETTGSGNTIYF. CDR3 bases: TGTGCCAGCAGTGAGACCACAGGGTCTGGAAACACCATATATTTT.